Each of the 7 T cell receptor beta chains below was sequenced from the same sample in a study of T cells in Graves' hyperthyroidism and ophthalmopathy. It was RNA transcripts that yielded the amplified TCR beta CDR3 regions. HTBI primers were used for first-round RT-PCR of the TCR CDR3. TCRdb used MiXCR to reprocess the multiplex PCR reads, holding one entry per CDR3 protein. The data contain fewer than 550,000 distinct CDR3 sequences, less than 25% of them singletons. Sequencing input: blood. Receptors originate from a woman aged 30 to 39 with Graves' ophthalmopathy.

This clonotype appeared a few times. This chain connects TRBV29-1 to TRBJ1-2; TRBD1 matches 12 bases. CDR1 and CDR2 from the germline V gene are SQVTM and ANQGSEA. The CDR3 has 13 residues. The ends lost 7 bases at V and 6 bases at J; junction bases unmatched: 6. The CDR3, as DNA: TGCAGCGCGGGACAGGGGGCAGCGGATGGCTACACCTTC. Amino acid sequence: CSAGQGAADGYTF.

V and J are TRBV11-2 and TRBJ2-6; 10 bases map to TRBD1. The J segment lost 1 base and the V segment lost 4 bases, leaving 10 bases of the junction unmatched. The CDR3 is 19 amino acids. Germline V gene lookup returns CDR1 SGHAT and CDR2 FQNNGV. This chain's CDR3 is CASSSSPGQGLSGANVLTF. The CDR3 DNA reads as TGTGCCAGCAGCTCCTCACCGGGACAGGGGTTGTCTGGGGCCAACGTCCTGACTTTC.

This clonotype was detected ten times or more. The chain recombines TRBV25-1 with TRBJ1-2; D uncertain. Germline CDR1 and CDR2: MGHDK and SYGVNS. V lost 3 bases to trimming and J lost 4 bases, with 12 bases between them. CDR3 size: 14 residues. This CDR3 reads CASSELAGTYGYTF. The CDR3 DNA follows: TGTGCCAGCAGTGAGTTGGCCGGCACCTATGGCTACACCTTC.

The chain employs TRBV2 and TRBJ1-1, with D unclear. The CDR3 has 15 residues. Germline loops: CDR1 SNHLY, CDR2 FYNNEI. Deletions cut 2 bases from V and 1 base from J, with 11 bases between. The CDR3 DNA reads as TGTGCCAGCAGTGAACTCGAAGTCGGGAACACTGAAGCTTTCTTT. It specifies CASSELEVGNTEAFF.

This clonotype has at least ten counts. The chain is built from TRBV6-5 and TRBJ2-5; D possibly corresponds to TRBD2 (7 bases). The CDR3 totals 13 residues. Germline CDR1 MNHEY, CDR2 SVGAGI. V lost 8 bases and J lost 2, with 12 bases in between. The CDR3 sequence: CASGGASQETQYF. CDR3 DNA sequence: TGTGCCAGCGGGGGGGCGTCACAAGAGACCCAGTACTTC.

At least ten counts were recorded for this clonotype. The genes are TRBV12-3 or TRBV12-4 and TRBJ1-2; D possibly corresponds to TRBD1 (6 bases). The CDR3 is made up of 17 amino acids. V was cut by 5 bases and J by 2 bases, with 21 bases left in between. CDR3 loop: CASSPPWLDSLNYGYTF. Written as DNA, the CDR3 is TGTGCCAGCAGTCCCCCTTGGCTGGACAGCCTCAACTATGGCTACACCTTC.

This clonotype was seen at least ten times. The rearrangement joins TRBV28 to TRBJ1-2; the match to TRBD1 covers 7 bases. Germline loops: CDR1 MDHEN, CDR2 SYDVKM. The CDR3 runs 13 residues. Germline trimming cut 6 bases from V and 6 bases from J; bases unmatched to any gene: 7. The DNA for the CDR3 is TGTGCCAGCAGGACGCGGGACAGCGATGGCTACACCTTC. It specifies CASRTRDSDGYTF.